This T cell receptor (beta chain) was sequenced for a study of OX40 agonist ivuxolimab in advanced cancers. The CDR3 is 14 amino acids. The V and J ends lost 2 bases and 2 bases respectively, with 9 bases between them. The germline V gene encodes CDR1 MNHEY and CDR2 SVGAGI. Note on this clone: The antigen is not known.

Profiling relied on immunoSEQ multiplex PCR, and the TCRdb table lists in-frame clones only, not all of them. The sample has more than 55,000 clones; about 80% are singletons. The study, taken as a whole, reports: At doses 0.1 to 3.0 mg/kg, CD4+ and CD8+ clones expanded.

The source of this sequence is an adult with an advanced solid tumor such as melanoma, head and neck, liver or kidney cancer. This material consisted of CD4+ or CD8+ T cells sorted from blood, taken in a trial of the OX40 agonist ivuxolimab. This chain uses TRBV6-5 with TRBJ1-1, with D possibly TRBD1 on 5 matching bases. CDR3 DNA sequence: TGTGCCAGCAGTTACGAGGGGTTCAACACTGAAGCTTTCTTT. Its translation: CASSYEGFNTEAFF.